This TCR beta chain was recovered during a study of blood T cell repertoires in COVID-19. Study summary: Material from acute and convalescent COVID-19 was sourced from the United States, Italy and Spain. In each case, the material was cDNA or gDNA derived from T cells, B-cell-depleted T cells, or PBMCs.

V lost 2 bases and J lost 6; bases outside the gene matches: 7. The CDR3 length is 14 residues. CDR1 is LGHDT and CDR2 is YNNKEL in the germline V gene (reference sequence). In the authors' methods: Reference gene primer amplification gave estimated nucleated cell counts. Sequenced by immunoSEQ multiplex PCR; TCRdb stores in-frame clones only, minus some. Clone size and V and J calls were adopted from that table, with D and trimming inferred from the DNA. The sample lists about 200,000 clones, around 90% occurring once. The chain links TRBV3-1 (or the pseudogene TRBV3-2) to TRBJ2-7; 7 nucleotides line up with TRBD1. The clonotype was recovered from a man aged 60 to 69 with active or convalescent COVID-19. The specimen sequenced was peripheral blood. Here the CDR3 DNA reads TGTGCCAGCAGCCAACCGGGACCAGGGGGCGAGCAGTACTTC. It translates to CASSQPGPGGEQYF.